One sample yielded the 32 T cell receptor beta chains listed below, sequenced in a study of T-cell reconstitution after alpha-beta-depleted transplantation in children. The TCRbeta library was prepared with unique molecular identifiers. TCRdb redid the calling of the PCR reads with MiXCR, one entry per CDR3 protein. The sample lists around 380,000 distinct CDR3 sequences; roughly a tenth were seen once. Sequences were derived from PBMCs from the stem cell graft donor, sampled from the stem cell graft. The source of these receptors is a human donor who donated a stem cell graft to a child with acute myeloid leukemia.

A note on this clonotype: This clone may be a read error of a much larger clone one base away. CDR3 amino acids: CAWTGGNSYGQYF. The CDR3 DNA follows: TGTGCCTGGACAGGGGGCAATTCCTACGGGCAGTACTTC. The V and J genes are TRBV30 and TRBJ2-7, with 8 bases lining up with TRBD1. This CDR3 spans 13 amino acids. Germline CDR1 and CDR2: GTSNPN and SVGIG (reference sequence).

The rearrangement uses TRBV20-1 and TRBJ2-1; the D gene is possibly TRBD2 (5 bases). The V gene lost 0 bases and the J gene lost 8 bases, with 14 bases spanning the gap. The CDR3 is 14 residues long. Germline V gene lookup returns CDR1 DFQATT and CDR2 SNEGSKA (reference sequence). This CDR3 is CSARDRELVYEQFF. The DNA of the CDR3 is TGCAGTGCTAGAGATCGAGAACTAGTCTATGAGCAGTTCTTC.

The CDR3 DNA reads as TGTGCCAGCAGCTTAGCGGGGCTCACTGAAGCTTTCTTT. Its translation: CASSLAGLTEAFF. The genes are TRBV7-8 and TRBJ1-1, with D maybe TRBD1 (5 bases). Germline CDR1 and CDR2: SGHVS and FQNEAQ. V lost 0 bases to trimming and J lost 4 bases, with 6 bases between them. This CDR3 is 13 amino acids long. The full variable domain, rest sourced from reference TRBV7-8 and TRBJ1-1, is GAGVSQSPRYKVAKRGQDVALRCDPISGHVSLFWYQQALGQGPEFLTYFQNEAQLDKSGLPSDRFFAERPEGSVSTLKIQRTQQEDSAVYLCASSLAGLTEAFFGQGTRLTVV.

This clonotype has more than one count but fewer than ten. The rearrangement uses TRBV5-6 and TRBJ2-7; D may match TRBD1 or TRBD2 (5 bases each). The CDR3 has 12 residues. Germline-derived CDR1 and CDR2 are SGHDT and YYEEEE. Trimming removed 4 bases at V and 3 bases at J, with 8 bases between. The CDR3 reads CASSGTGYEQYV. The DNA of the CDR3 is TGTGCCAGCAGCGGGACGGGCTACGAGCAGTACGTC.

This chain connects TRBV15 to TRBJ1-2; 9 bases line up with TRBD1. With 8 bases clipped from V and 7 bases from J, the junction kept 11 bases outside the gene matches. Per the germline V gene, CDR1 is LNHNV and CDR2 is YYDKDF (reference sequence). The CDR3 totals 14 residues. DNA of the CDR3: TGTGCCACCTCACCTGGAACAGGGGGCATTGGCTACACCTTC. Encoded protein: CATSPGTGGIGYTF.

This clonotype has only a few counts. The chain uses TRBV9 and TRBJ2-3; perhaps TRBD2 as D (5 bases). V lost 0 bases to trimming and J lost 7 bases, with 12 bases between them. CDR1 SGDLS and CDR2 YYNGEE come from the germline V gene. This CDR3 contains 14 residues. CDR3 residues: CASSVASLANTQYF. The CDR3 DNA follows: TGTGCCAGCAGCGTAGCGTCCTTAGCGAATACGCAGTATTTT.

The CDR3 nucleotides read TGCGCCAGCACCAGGTTAGGGGCCAGGAACCAAGAGACCCAGTACTTC. It is translated as CASTRLGARNQETQYF. This chain joins TRBV5-1 and TRBJ2-5; D perhaps matches TRBD1 (5 bases). CDR3 length: 16 amino acids. From germline, CDR1 is SGHRS and CDR2 YFSETQ. The ends were cut back, 6 bases at V and 0 bases at J, with 18 bases in the middle.

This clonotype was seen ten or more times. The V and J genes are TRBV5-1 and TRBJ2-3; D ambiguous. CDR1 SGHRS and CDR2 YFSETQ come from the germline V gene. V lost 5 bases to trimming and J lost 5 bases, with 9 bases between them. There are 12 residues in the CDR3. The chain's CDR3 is CASSRDLDTQYF. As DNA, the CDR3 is TGCGCCAGCAGTCGTGACCTAGATACGCAGTATTTT.

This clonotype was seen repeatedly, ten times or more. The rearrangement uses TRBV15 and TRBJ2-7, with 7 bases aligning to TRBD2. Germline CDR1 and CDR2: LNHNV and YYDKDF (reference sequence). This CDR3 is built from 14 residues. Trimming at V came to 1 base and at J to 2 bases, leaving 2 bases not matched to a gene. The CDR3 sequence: CATSRAAGAYEQYF. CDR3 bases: TGTGCCACCAGCAGAGCGGCGGGGGCCTACGAGCAGTACTTC.

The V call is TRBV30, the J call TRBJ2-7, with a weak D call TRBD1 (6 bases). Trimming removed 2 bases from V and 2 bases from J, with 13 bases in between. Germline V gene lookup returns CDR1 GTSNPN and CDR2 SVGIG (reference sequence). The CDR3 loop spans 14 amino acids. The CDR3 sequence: CAWSRKQGPYEQYF. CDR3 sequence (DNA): TGTGCCTGGAGTAGAAAACAGGGTCCCTACGAGCAGTACTTC. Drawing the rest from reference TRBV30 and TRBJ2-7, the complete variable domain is SQTIHQWPATLVQPVGSPLSLECTVEGTSNPNLYWYRQAAGRGLQLLFYSVGIGQISSEVPQNLSASRPQDRQFILSSKKLLLSDSGFYLCAWSRKQGPYEQYFGPGTRLTVT.

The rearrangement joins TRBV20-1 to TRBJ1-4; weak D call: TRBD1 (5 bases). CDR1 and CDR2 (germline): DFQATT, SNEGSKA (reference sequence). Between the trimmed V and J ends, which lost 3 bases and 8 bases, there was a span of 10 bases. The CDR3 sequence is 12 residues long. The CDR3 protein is CSASRGFEKLFF. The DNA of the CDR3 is TGCAGTGCTAGTCGGGGCTTCGAAAAACTGTTTTTT.

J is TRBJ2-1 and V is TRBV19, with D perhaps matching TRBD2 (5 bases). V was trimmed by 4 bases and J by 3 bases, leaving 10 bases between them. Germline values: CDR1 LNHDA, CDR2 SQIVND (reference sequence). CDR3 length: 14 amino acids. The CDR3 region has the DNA TGTGCCAGTAGTAACGGGGAATTCTACAATGAGCAGTTCTTC. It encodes CASSNGEFYNEQFF.

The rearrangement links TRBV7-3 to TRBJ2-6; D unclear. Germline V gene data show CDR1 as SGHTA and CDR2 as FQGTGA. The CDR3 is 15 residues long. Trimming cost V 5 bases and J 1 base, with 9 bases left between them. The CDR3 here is CASSTRASGANVLTF. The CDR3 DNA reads TGTGCCAGCAGCACCCGCGCATCTGGGGCCAACGTCCTGACTTTC.

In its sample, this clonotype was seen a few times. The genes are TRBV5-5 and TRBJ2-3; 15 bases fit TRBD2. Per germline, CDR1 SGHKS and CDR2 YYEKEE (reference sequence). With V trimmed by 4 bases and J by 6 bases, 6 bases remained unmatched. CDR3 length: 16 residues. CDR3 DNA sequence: TGTGCCAGCAGCCATAGGACTAGCGGGGGGGCGGATACGCAGTATTTT. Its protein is CASSHRTSGGADTQYF.

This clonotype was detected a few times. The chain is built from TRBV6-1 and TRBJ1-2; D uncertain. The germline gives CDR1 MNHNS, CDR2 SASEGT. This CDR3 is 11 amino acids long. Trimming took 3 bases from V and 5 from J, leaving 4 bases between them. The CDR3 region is CASSENYGYTF. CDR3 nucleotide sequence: TGTGCCAGCAGTGAGAATTATGGCTACACCTTC.

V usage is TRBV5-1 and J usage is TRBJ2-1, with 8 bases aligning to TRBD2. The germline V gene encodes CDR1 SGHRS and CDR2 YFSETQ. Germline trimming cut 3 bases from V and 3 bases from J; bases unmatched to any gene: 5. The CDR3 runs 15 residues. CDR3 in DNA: TGCGCCAGCAGCTCGAGCGGGGGTAACTACAATGAGCAGTTCTTC. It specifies CASSSSGGNYNEQFF.

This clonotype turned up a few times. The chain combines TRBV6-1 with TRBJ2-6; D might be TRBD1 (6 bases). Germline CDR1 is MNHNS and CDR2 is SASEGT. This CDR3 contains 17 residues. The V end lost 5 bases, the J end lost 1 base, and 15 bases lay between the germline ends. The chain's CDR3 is CASSPWTARSGANVLTF. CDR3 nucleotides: TGTGCCAGCAGTCCTTGGACAGCTAGGTCTGGGGCCAACGTCCTGACTTTC.

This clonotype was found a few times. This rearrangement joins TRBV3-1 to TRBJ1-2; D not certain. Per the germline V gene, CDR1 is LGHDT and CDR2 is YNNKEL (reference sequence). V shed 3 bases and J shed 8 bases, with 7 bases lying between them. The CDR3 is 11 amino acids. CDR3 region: CASSQLSGYTF. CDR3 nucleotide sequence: TGTGCCAGCAGCCAGCTGTCCGGCTACACCTTC.

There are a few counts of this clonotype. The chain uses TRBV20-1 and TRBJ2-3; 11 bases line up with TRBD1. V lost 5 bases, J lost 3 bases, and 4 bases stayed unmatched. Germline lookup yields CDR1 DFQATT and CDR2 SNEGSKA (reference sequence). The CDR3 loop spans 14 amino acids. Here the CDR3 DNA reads TGCAGTGCTTCCGGGACAGGGGGTACAGATACGCAGTATTTT. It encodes CSASGTGGTDTQYF.

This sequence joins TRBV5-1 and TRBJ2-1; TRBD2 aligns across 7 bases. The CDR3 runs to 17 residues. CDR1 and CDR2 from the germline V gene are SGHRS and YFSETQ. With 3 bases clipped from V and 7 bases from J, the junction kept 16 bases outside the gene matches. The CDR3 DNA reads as TGCGCCAGCAGCTCCCGCACTCTAGCGGAGCGGGTTAATGAGCAGTTCTTC. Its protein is CASSSRTLAERVNEQFF.

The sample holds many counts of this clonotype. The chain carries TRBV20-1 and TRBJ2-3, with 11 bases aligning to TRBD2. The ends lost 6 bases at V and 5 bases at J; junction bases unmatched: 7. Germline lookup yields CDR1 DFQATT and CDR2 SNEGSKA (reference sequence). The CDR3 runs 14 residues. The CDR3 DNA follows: TGCAGTGCCCAACTAGCGGGAGTCCTAGATACGCAGTATTTT. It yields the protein CSAQLAGVLDTQYF.

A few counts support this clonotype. The CDR3 sequence is CATSAETGELFF. CDR3 sequence (DNA): TGTGCCACCAGTGCAGAGACCGGGGAGCTGTTTTTT. This chain uses TRBV24-1 with TRBJ2-2; D gene unclear. Germline CDR1 is KGHDR and CDR2 is SFDVKD. With 5 bases removed from V and 5 bases from J, the gap between germline ends came to 5 bases. The CDR3 covers 12 residues.

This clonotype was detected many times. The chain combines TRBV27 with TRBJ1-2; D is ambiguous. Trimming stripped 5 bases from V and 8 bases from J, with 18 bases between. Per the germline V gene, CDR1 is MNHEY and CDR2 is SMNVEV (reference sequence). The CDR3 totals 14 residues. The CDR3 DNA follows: TGTGCCAGCAGTCGCGCCGGCCTTTCCAGGGGCTACACCTTC. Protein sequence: CASSRAGLSRGYTF.

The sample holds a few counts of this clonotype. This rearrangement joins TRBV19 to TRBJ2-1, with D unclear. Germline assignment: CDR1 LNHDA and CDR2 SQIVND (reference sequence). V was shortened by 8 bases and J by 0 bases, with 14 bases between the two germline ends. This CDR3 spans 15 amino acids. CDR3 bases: TGTGCCAGTGCGTGGACCTCCGACTCCTACAATGAGCAGTTCTTC. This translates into CASAWTSDSYNEQFF.

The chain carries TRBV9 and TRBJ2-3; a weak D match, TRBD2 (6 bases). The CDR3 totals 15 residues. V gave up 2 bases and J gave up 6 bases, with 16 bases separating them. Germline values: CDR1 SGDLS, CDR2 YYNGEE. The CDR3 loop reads CASSVGGGILDTQYF. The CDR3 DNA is TGTGCCAGCAGCGTTGGGGGAGGAATTTTGGATACGCAGTATTTT.

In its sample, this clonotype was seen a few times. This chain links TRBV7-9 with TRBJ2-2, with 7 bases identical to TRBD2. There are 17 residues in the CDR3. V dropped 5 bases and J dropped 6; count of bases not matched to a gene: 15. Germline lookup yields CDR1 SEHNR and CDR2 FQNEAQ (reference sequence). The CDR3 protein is CASSLRSGMGASGELFF. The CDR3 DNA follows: TGTGCCAGCAGCCTCAGGAGCGGGATGGGTGCTTCCGGGGAGCTGTTTTTT. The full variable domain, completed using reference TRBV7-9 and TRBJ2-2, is DTGVSQNPRHKITKRGQNVTFRCDPISEHNRLYWYRQTLGQGPEFLTYFQNEAQLEKSRLLSDRFSAERPKGSFSTLEIQRTEQGDSAMYLCASSLRSGMGASGELFFGEGSRLTVL.

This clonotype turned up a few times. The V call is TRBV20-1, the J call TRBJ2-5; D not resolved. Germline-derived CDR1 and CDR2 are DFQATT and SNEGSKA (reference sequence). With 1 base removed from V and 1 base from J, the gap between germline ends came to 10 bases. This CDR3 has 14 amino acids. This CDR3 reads CSARVRAAQETQYF. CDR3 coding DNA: TGCAGTGCTAGAGTCCGGGCAGCCCAAGAGACCCAGTACTTC.

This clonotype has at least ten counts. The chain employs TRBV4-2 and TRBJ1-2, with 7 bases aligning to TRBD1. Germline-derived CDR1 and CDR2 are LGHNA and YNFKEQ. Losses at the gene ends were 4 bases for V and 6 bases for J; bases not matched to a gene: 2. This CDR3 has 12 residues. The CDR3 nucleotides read TGTGCCAGCAGCCCCCAGGGGGATGGCTACACCTTC. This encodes CASSPQGDGYTF.

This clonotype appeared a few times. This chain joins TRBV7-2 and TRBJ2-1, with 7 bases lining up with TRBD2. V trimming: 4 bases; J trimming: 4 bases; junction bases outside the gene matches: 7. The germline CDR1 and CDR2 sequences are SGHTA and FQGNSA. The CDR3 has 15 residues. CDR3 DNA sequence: TGTGCCAGCAGCTCCCGGGGGGTCGGTTACAATGAGCAGTTCTTC. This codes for CASSSRGVGYNEQFF.

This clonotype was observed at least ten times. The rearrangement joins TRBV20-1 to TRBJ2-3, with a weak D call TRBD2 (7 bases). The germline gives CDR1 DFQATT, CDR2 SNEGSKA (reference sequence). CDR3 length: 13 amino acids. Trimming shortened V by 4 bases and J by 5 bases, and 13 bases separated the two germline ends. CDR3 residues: CSAKGGALDTQYF. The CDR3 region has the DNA TGCAGTGCTAAGGGGGGGGCCCTAGATACGCAGTATTTT.

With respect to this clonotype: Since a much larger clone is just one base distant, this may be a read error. In nucleotides, the CDR3 is TGCGCCAGCAGCTTGTCTGGTCCGCCCCAGCATTTT. It codes for CASSLSGPPQHF. This chain connects TRBV5-1 to TRBJ1-5; D unresolved. Germline CDR1 and CDR2: SGHRS and YFSETQ. V was clipped by 1 base and J by 9 bases, with 8 bases between them. The CDR3 sequence is 12 residues long.

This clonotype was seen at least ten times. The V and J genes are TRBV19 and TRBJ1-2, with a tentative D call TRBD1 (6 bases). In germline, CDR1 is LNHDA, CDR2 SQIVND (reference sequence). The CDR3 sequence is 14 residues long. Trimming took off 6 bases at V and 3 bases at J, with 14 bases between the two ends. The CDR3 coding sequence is TGTGCCAGTAGCATATCCTACAGGGACTATGGCTACACCTTC. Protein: CASSISYRDYGYTF.